This TCR beta chain was identified during a study of blood T cell repertoires in COVID-19. Across the study: The United States, Italy and Spain provided the acute and convalescent COVID-19 samples.

Study processing details: Amplifying reference gene primers gave estimates of nucleated cell counts. Using immunoSEQ multiplex PCR, the repertoire was profiled, and TCRdb retains in-frame clones only, with some absent. The D gene and trimming were derived from the DNA, and the V and J assignments and clone size from that table. This table has 390,000 or so clones, 86% appearing once. This CDR3 spans 14 amino acids. Trimming at V came to 4 bases and at J to 7 bases, leaving 3 bases not matched to a gene. Germline CDR1 and CDR2: KGHSH and LQKENI. Sequencing was carried out using peripheral blood. The receptor was isolated from a woman between 25 and 40 years old with active or convalescent COVID-19. The rearrangement joins TRBV18 to TRBJ1-6, with 8 bases that match TRBD1. CDR3 sequence reads: CASSLDRGNSPLHF. The CDR3 DNA follows: TGTGCCAGCTCACTAGACAGGGGAAATTCACCCCTCCACTTT.